Shown below are 15 T cell receptor beta chains from a single sample sequenced in a study of blood T cell repertoires in COVID-19 (dated by TCRdb to 2020 to 2022). Library method: the immunoSEQ multiplex PCR assay. The table was pulled from immuneACCESS by TCRdb, which kept in-frame rearrangements only. Such tables lose some clones; where checked, under half of the loss comes from unresolved V genes, and the rest has no known cause. The table for this sample lists some 160,000 clones; around 92% of them were counted only once. The ten largest clones add up to about 2.8% of the sample. The sample taken for sequencing was peripheral blood. These receptors were obtained from a man between 60 and 75 years old with acute or convalescent COVID-19.

The chain uses TRBV19 and TRBJ2-1, with 10 bases fitting TRBD2. Germline V gene data show CDR1 as LNHDA and CDR2 as SQIVND (reference sequence). V trimming: 8 bases; J trimming: 3 bases; junction bases outside the gene matches: 4. The CDR3 is made up of 14 amino acids. This CDR3 is CASSVAGGYNEQFF. The CDR3 DNA follows: TGTGCCAGTTCTGTAGCGGGGGGCTACAATGAGCAGTTCTTC.

The CDR3 reads CATSDFYQGARYGYTF. The DNA of the CDR3 is TGTGCCACCAGTGATTTTTATCAGGGGGCGCGGTATGGCTACACCTTC. The rearrangement links TRBV24-1 to TRBJ1-2; 8 bases map to TRBD1. J gave up 5 bases and V 1 base, and 8 bases lay outside the gene matches. Germline loops: CDR1 KGHDR, CDR2 SFDVKD. The CDR3 spans 16 residues.

The chain couples TRBV7-2 to TRBJ1-4, with 9 bases identical to TRBD1. The J segment lost 4 bases and the V segment lost 5 bases, leaving 2 bases of the junction unmatched. There are 14 residues in the CDR3. CDR1 and CDR2 from the germline V gene are SGHTA and FQGNSA. CDR3 sequence: CASSKDRGNEKLFF. The CDR3, as DNA: TGTGCCAGCAGCAAGGACAGGGGTAATGAAAAACTGTTTTTT.

The gene calls are TRBV7-3 and TRBJ2-1, with 7 bases that match TRBD1. The CDR3 has 13 amino acids. CDR1 is SGHTA, CDR2 FQGTGA, per germline. The J segment lost 10 bases and the V segment lost 2 bases, leaving 5 bases of the junction unmatched. CDR3 sequence reads: CASSLGDSREQFF. The CDR3 coding sequence is TGTGCCAGCAGCTTAGGGGACAGCAGGGAGCAGTTCTTC.

The count of this clone is one. The V call is TRBV5-1, the J call TRBJ1-1, with 10 bases matching TRBD1. The CDR3 extends over 15 amino acids. Germline lookup yields CDR1 SGHRS and CDR2 YFSETQ. Losses at the gene ends were 4 bases for V and 0 bases for J; bases not matched to a gene: 3. The CDR3 DNA is TGCGCCAGCAGCCCGACAGGGGGCCTGAACACTGAAGCTTTCTTT. It specifies CASSPTGGLNTEAFF.

J is TRBJ2-3 and V is TRBV4-3, with TRBD2 matching 7 bases. Germline CDR1 is LGHNA and CDR2 is YSLEER. CDR3 length: 16 amino acids. Trimming cost V 1 base and J 0 bases; bases outside gene matches: 4. In DNA form, the CDR3 reads TGCGCCAGCAGCCAAGTTCTGGGGGGGAGCACAGATACGCAGTATTTT. This gives the protein CASSQVLGGSTDTQYF.

This clone was picked up a small number of times. The chain links TRBV4-2 to TRBJ1-2; no firm D call. The length of the CDR3 is 15 residues. Germline assignment: CDR1 LGHNA and CDR2 YNFKEQ. V was cut by 0 bases and J by 4 bases, with 12 bases left in between. CDR3 sequence reads: CASSQDFGSVYGYTF. The CDR3 DNA is TGTGCCAGCAGCCAAGATTTCGGGTCGGTCTATGGCTACACCTTC.

The chain joins TRBV4-2 to TRBJ1-6, with D hard to call. Germline V CDR1 and CDR2: LGHNA, YNFKEQ. The CDR3 totals 15 residues. The V gene lost 0 bases and the J gene lost 6 bases, with 9 bases spanning the gap. The CDR3 sequence: CASSQERQVNSPLHF. CDR3 nucleotide sequence: TGTGCCAGCAGCCAAGAGCGCCAGGTTAATTCACCCCTCCACTTT.

Only one count was recorded for this clone. This chain links TRBV27 with TRBJ1-5, with TRBD1 identical over 11 bases. Looked up from germline, CDR1 is MNHEY and CDR2 is SMNVEV (reference sequence). With 4 bases clipped from V and 5 bases from J, the junction kept 4 bases outside the gene matches. The CDR3 is 15 residues long. CDR3 in DNA: TGTGCCAGCAGTTCAGGGACAGGGGGGTATCAGCCCCAGCATTTT. This translates into CASSSGTGGYQPQHF.

This rearrangement joins TRBV5-8 to TRBJ1-5; D is ambiguous. The CDR3 has 12 residues. Trimming stripped 4 bases from V and 3 bases from J, with 5 bases between. CDR1 SGHTS and CDR2 YDEGEE come from the germline V gene. CDR3 in amino acids: CASSILNQPQHF. CDR3 DNA sequence: TGTGCCAGCAGCATTCTCAATCAGCCCCAGCATTTT.

The genes are TRBV5-1 and TRBJ1-2; 8 bases agree with TRBD1. J lost 5 bases, V lost 7 bases, and 16 bases had no gene match. The CDR3 consists of 16 residues. In germline, CDR1 is SGHRS, CDR2 YFSETQ. CDR3 protein: CASFDLTMDRVYGYTF. CDR3 in DNA: TGCGCCAGCTTCGACTTAACCATGGACAGGGTGTATGGCTACACCTTC.

CDR3 residues: CASSIPQRANYGYTF. In DNA, the CDR3 is TGTGCCAGCAGCATCCCACAGAGAGCTAACTATGGCTACACCTTC. The V and J genes are TRBV21-1 and TRBJ1-2; TRBD1, as called in the table, went unchecked against the DNA. TRBV21-1 is shown as a pseudogene. The CDR3 is made up of 15 amino acids.

CDR3 residues: CASSGQGNYGYTF. The CDR3, as DNA: TGTGCCAGCAGTGGACAGGGAAACTATGGCTACACCTTC. The J gene is TRBJ1-2, the V gene TRBV6-6; TRBD1 aligns across 8 bases. The CDR3 is made up of 13 amino acids. After removal of 5 bases from V and 2 bases from J, the junction contained 1 base not matched to a gene. Germline V CDR1 and CDR2: MNHNY, SVGAGI (reference sequence).

V usage is TRBV30 and J usage is TRBJ1-5, with D unclear. CDR1 and CDR2 (germline): GTSNPN, SVGIG (reference sequence). V lost 7 bases, J lost 2 bases, and 9 bases lay in between. There are 12 residues in the CDR3. The CDR3 bases are TGTGCCTTCGAGGGAGGCAATCAGCCCCAGCATTTT. Translation gives CAFEGGNQPQHF.

This clone showed up just a few times. The V call is TRBV20-1, the J call TRBJ1-2; no definite D call. The CDR3 contains 11 residues. The V gene's germline CDR1 is DFQATT and CDR2 SNEGSKA (reference sequence). The CDR3 sequence is CGMYEAYGYTF. The DNA for the CDR3 is TGCGGTATGTACGAAGCGTATGGCTACACCTTC.